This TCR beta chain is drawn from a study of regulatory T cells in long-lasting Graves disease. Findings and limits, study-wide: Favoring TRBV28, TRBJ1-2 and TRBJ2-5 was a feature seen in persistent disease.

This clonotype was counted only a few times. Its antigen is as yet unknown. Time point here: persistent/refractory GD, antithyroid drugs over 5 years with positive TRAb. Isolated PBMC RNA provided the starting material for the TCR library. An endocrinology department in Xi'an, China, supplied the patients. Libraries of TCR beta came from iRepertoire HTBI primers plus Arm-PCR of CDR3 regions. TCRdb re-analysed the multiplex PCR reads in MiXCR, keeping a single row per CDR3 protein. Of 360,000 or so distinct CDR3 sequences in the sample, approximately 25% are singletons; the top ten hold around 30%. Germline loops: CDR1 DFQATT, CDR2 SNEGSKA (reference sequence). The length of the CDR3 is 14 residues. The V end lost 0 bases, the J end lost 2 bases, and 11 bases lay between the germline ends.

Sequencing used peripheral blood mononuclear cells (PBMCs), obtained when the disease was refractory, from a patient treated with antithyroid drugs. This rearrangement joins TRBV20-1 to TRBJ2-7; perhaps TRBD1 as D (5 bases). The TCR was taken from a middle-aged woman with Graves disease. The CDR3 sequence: CSARDVRATYEQYF. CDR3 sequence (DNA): TGCAGTGCTAGAGATGTCAGGGCTACCTACGAGCAGTACTTC.